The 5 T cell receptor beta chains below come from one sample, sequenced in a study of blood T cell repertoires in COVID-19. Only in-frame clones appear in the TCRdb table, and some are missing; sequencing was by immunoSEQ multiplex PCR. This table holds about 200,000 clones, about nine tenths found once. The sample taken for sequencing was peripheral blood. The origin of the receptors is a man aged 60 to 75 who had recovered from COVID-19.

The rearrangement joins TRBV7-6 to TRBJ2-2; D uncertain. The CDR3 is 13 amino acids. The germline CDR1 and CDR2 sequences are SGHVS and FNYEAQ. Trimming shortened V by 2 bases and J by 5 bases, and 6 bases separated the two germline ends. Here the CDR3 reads CASSLQETGELFF. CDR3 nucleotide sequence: TGTGCCAGCAGCTTACAGGAAACCGGGGAGCTGTTTTTT.

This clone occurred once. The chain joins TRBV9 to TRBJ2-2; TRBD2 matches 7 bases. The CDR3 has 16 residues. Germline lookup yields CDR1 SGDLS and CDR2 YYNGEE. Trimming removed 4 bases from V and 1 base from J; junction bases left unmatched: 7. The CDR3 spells CASSPGLVKNTGELFF. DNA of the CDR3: TGTGCCAGCAGCCCCGGACTAGTGAAGAACACCGGGGAGCTGTTTTTT.

Here the CDR3 DNA reads TGTGCCTGGAGTGTACGAGGTGCCCCTCAGCAGTTCTTC. It specifies CAWSVRGAPQQFF. The V and J genes are TRBV30 and TRBJ2-1, with D hard to call. CDR1 and CDR2 from the germline V gene are GTSNPN and SVGIG (reference sequence). This CDR3 contains 13 residues. Trimming took 0 bases from V and 11 from J, leaving 14 bases between them.

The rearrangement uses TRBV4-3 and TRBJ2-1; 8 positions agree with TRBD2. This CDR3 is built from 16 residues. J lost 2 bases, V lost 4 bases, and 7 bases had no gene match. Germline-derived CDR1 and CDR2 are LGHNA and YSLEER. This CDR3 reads CASSRLTSGTYNEQFF. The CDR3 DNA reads TGCGCCAGCAGCCGCCTCACTAGCGGCACCTACAATGAGCAGTTCTTC.

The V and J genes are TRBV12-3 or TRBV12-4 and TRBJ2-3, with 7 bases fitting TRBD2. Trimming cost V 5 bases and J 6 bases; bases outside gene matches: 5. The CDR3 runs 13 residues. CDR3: CASSGTTLDTQYF. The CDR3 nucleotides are TGTGCCAGCAGTGGGACTACGCTGGATACGCAGTATTTT.